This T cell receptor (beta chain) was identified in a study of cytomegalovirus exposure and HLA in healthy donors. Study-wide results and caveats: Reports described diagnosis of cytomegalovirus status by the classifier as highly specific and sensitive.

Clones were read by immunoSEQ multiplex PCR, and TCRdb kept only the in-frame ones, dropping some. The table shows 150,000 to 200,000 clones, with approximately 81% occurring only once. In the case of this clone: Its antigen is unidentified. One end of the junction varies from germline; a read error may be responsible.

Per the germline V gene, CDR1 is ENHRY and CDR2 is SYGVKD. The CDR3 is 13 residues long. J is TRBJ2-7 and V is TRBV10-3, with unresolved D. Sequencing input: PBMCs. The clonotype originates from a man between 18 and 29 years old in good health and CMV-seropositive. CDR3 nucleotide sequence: TGTGCCAGCAGTGAAGAAGCGACCTACGAGCAGTACTTC. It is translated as CASSEEATYEQYF.